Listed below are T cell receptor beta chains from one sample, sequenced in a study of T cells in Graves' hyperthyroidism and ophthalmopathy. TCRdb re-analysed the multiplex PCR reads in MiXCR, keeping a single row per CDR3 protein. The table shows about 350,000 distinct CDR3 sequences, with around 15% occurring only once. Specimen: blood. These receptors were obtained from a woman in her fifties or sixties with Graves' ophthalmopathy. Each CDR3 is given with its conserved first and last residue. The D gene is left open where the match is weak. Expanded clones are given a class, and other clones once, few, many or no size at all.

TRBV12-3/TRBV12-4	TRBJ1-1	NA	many	TGTGCCAGCAGTTTGGGGAGCGCCACTGGAGCTTTCTTT	CASSLGSATGAFF
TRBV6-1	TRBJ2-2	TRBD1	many	TGTGCCAGCAGGCCCGGACAGGGAGTTCGTACCGGGGAGCTGTTTTTT	CASRPGQGVRTGELFF
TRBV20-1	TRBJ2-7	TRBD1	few	TGCAGTGCTAGAGATCCCGGACAGGGAACGAACGAGCAGTACTTC	CSARDPGQGTNEQYF
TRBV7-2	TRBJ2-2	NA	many	TGTGCCAGCAGCCTGATCAAGACCGGGGAGCTGTTTTTT	CASSLIKTGELFF
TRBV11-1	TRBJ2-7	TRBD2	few	TGTGCCAGCAGCTTAGTAGCGGGAGGGCTCTCCATGTACGAGCAGTACTTC	CASSLVAGGLSMYEQYF
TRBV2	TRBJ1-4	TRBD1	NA	TGTGCCAGCAGTCCCGGGACAGGGCGTGATGAAAAACTGTTTTTT	CASSPGTGRDEKLFF
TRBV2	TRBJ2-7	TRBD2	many	TGTGCCAGCAGTGCCCTTACTAGCGGGTCTTCCTACGAGCAGTACTTC	CASSALTSGSSYEQYF
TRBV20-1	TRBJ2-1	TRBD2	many	TGCAGTGCTAGCCGCCCCCTGGCGGGAGAAACCAATGAGCAGTTCTTC	CSASRPLAGETNEQFF
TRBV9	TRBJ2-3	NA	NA	TGTGCCAGCAGCGGAGGAGTCAGGGGAAGCACAGATACGCAGTATTTT	CASSGGVRGSTDTQYF
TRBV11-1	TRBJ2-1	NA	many	TGTGCCAGCAGCCTCGACGAGAATGAGCAGTTCTTC	CASSLDENEQFF
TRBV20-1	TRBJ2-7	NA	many	TGCAGTGCTAGTTACGGCGGGACCTCCTACGAGCAGTACTTC	CSASYGGTSYEQYF
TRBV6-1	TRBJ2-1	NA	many	TGTGCCAGCAGTTCAAGGGAAGCGGACGCCTACAATGAGCAGTTCTTC	CASSSREADAYNEQFF
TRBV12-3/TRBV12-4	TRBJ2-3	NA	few	TGTGCCAGCAGTGAAGGGGTGACAGCCTCTAGCACAGATACGCAGTATTTT	CASSEGVTASSTDTQYF
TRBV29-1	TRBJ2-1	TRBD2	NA	TGCAGCGCTAGAGCGGGAGACTACATTGATGAGCAGTTCTTC	CSARAGDYIDEQFF
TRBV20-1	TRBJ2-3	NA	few	TGCAGTGCTAGTCCGCAGGGAGGAAATACGCAGTATTTT	CSASPQGGNTQYF
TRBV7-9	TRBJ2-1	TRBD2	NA	TGTGCCAGTGGCGAGCGGGAGGTCTACAATGAGCAGTTCTTC	CASGEREVYNEQFF
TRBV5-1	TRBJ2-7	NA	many	TGCGCCAGCAGCTTGGTATATGGCGGGAAGGCCTACGAGCAGTACTTC	CASSLVYGGKAYEQYF
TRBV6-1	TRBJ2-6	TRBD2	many	TGTGCCAGCAGTGAAACACTAGCGCGAGCCTTCTCTGGGGCCAACGTCCTGACTTTC	CASSETLARAFSGANVLTF
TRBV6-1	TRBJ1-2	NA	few	TGTGCCAGCAGTGAAGCGGTGGCGCTTGGTGGCTACACCTTC	CASSEAVALGGYTF
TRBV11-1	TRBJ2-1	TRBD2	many	TGTGCCAGCAGCTTAAGTCGGCTAGCGGGAGTACAGGAGCAGTTCTTC	CASSLSRLAGVQEQFF
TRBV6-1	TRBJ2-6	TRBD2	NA	TGTGCCAGCAGTGTAGCGACCGGGGAGGGGTACTCTGGGGCCAACGTCCTGACTTTC	CASSVATGEGYSGANVLTF
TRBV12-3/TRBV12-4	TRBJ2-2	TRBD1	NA	TGTGCCAGCAGTACCCGACAGGGTGCCACCGGGGAGCTGTTTTTT	CASSTRQGATGELFF